One and the same sample provided the 26 T cell receptor beta chains below, sequenced in a study of T cell changes during pregnancy in multiple sclerosis. Assay used: immunoSEQ multiplex PCR; TCRdb lists only in-frame clones, some missing. This sample has about 60,000 clones, with approximately 90% found just once. The sample consisted of CD4+ T cells from peripheral blood mononuclear cells, taken in the second trimester of pregnancy. The receptors originated from a female donor with multiple sclerosis, enrolled in a pregnancy study.

V usage is TRBV5-1 and J usage is TRBJ2-7; 9 bases are shared with TRBD1. Trimming removed 0 bases from V and 5 bases from J; junction bases left unmatched: 6. CDR1 is SGHRS, CDR2 YFSETQ, per germline. The CDR3 is 15 residues long. Here the CDR3 reads CASSLGDRVVHEQYF. CDR3 DNA: TGCGCCAGCAGCTTGGGGGACAGGGTAGTCCACGAGCAGTACTTC. The full variable domain, with the rest looked up from reference TRBV5-1 and TRBJ2-7, is KAGVTQTPRYLIKTRGQQVTLSCSPISGHRSVSWYQQTPGQGLQFLFEYFSETQRNKGNFPGRFSGRQFSNSRSEMNVSTLELGDSALYLCASSLGDRVVHEQYFGPGTRLTVT.

The rearrangement uses TRBV6-6 and TRBJ2-1; 10 bases agree with TRBD1. There are 15 residues in the CDR3. The germline V gene encodes CDR1 MNHNY and CDR2 SVGAGI (reference sequence). The J segment lost 7 bases and the V segment lost 5 bases, leaving 8 bases of the junction unmatched. CDR3 sequence (DNA): TGTGCCAGCAGTACCCCGGGACAGGGGTTTAATGAGCAGTTCTTC. Protein product: CASSTPGQGFNEQFF.

The chain recombines TRBV10-1 with TRBJ1-1; D unresolved. This CDR3 contains 14 residues. V gave up 0 bases and J gave up 6 bases, with 11 bases separating them. CDR1 is WNHNN and CDR2 is SYGVQD in the germline V gene (reference sequence). The chain's CDR3 is CASSESLGVSEAFF. The CDR3 bases are TGCGCCAGCAGTGAGTCTTTGGGAGTCTCTGAAGCTTTCTTT.

This chain joins TRBV5-6 and TRBJ2-1, with a weak D call TRBD1 (5 bases). V lost 6 bases and J 2 bases, leaving 12 bases between the germline ends. Germline V gene sequence: CDR1 SGHDT, CDR2 YYEEEE. This CDR3 region has 14 residues. In DNA, the CDR3 is TGTGCCAGCAAGGGAAAGGGGACCTACAATGAGCAGTTCTTC. This gives the protein CASKGKGTYNEQFF.

The chain couples TRBV19 to TRBJ2-1; 8 bases align to TRBD2. V lost 5 bases to trimming and J lost 14 bases; unmatched junction nucleotides: 5. Germline values: CDR1 LNHDA, CDR2 SQIVND (reference sequence). The CDR3 extends over 11 amino acids. The CDR3 reads CASSSGTRKFF. The CDR3 DNA is TGTGCCAGTAGTTCGGGGACTAGAAAGTTCTTC.

V usage is TRBV27 and J usage is TRBJ2-7; TRBD2 aligns across 13 bases. This CDR3 contains 15 residues. Per germline, CDR1 MNHEY and CDR2 SMNVEV (reference sequence). Trimming cost V 5 bases and J 2 bases; bases outside gene matches: 3. CDR3 DNA sequence: TGTGCCAGCAGTCTAACTAGCGGGAGGGCCTACGAGCAGTACTTC. It codes for CASSLTSGRAYEQYF.

The chain uses TRBV6-5 and TRBJ2-1; D is perhaps TRBD1 (5 bases). From germline, CDR1 is MNHEY and CDR2 SVGAGI. CDR3 length equals 14 residues. V lost 4 bases, J lost 4 bases, and 11 bases lay in between. The CDR3 DNA follows: TGTGCCAGCAGTTCCATGGACAAGTACAATGAGCAGTTCTTC. Its protein is CASSSMDKYNEQFF.

V usage is TRBV5-8 and J usage is TRBJ2-7; TRBD1 aligns across 12 bases. Looked up from germline, CDR1 is SGHTS and CDR2 is YDEGEE. The CDR3 consists of 15 residues. With 2 bases clipped from V and 9 bases from J, the junction kept 9 bases outside the gene matches. The CDR3 DNA reads TGTGCCAGCAGCTTAACCGGGACAGGGGGCGCCGGGCAGTACTTC. Amino acids: CASSLTGTGGAGQYF.

The V call is TRBV19, the J call TRBJ2-2; D gene uncertain. V lost 6 bases and J lost 0, with 11 bases in between. Germline V lookup: CDR1 LNHDA, CDR2 SQIVND (reference sequence). The CDR3 consists of 15 residues. CDR3 region: CASSQVGANTGELFF. For the CDR3, the DNA is TGTGCCAGTAGCCAGGTCGGCGCGAACACCGGGGAGCTGTTTTTT.

This clone occurred once. The gene calls are TRBV5-1 and TRBJ2-4, with a tentative D call TRBD1 (6 bases). Between the trimmed V and J ends, which lost 3 bases and 6 bases, there was a span of 13 bases. The germline V gene encodes CDR1 SGHRS and CDR2 YFSETQ. The length of the CDR3 is 14 residues. In nucleotides, the CDR3 is TGCGCCAGCAGCTACGCAGGGGAAGGAAACATTCAGTACTTC. As protein: CASSYAGEGNIQYF.

J is TRBJ1-2 and V is TRBV11-2; 7 bases align to TRBD1. The CDR3 totals 17 residues. Germline assignment: CDR1 SGHAT and CDR2 FQNNGV. The V and J ends lost 0 bases and 4 bases, in that order; junction bases with no gene match: 11. The CDR3 region is CASSLDGNRGSFYGYTF. The CDR3, as DNA: TGTGCCAGCAGCTTAGATGGGAACAGGGGATCCTTCTATGGCTACACCTTC.

This sequence joins TRBV28 and TRBJ2-3; possibly TRBD2 for D (5 bases). V lost 7 bases and J lost 0, with 11 bases in between. The CDR3 length is 14 residues. Germline loops: CDR1 MDHEN, CDR2 SYDVKM. CDR3 nucleotides: TGTGCCAGCACCCCCCCGGGGAGCACAGATACGCAGTATTTT. This encodes CASTPPGSTDTQYF. Using reference TRBV28 and TRBJ2-3 for the parts outside the CDR3, the full variable domain is DVKVTQSSRYLVKRTGEKVFLECVQDMDHENMFWYRQDPGLGLRLIYFSYDVKMKEKGDIPEGYSVSREKKERFSLILESASTNQTSMYLCASTPPGSTDTQYFGPGTRLTVL.

The chain carries TRBV2 and TRBJ1-1, with D uncertain. CDR3 size: 15 residues. CDR1 is SNHLY and CDR2 is FYNNEI in the germline V gene. V lost 3 bases, J lost 4 bases, and 15 bases lay in between. CDR3 in amino acids: CASSEVSVRGTEAFF. CDR3 DNA sequence: TGTGCCAGCAGTGAGGTGTCAGTGAGAGGCACTGAAGCTTTCTTT.

V is TRBV6-6 and J is TRBJ1-1; weak D call: TRBD1 (6 bases). The CDR3 runs to 16 residues. Trimming shortened V by 5 bases and J by 0 bases, and 16 bases separated the two germline ends. Germline V CDR1 and CDR2: MNHNY, SVGAGI (reference sequence). CDR3 sequence reads: CASSNYRDPMNTEAFF. The CDR3 nucleotides read TGTGCCAGCAGTAACTACAGGGATCCCATGAACACTGAAGCTTTCTTT.

Turning to this clone: A junction boundary mismatches the germline segment, possibly from a read error. V gene TRBV5-1 combines with J gene TRBJ2-7; no reliable D call. The CDR3 is made up of 12 amino acids. Germline lookup yields CDR1 SGHRS and CDR2 YFSETQ. The CDR3 DNA reads as TGCGCCAGCGGCTTTTCGAGATACGAGCAGTACTTC. Amino acid sequence: CASGFSRYEQYF.

The J gene is TRBJ2-2, the V gene TRBV5-6, with a weak D call TRBD2 (6 bases). The CDR3 is made up of 14 amino acids. Looked up from germline, CDR1 is SGHDT and CDR2 is YYEEEE. The V end was cut by 2 bases, the J end by 6 bases, with 11 bases between. CDR3 DNA: TGTGCCAGCAGCTTTGAATGGGGGGCCGGGGAGCTGTTTTTT. This translates into CASSFEWGAGELFF.

CDR3 region: CASSLNGRTNTGELFF. The CDR3 DNA is TGTGCCAGCAGTTTAAACGGCAGGACGAACACCGGGGAGCTGTTTTTT. This chain joins TRBV28 and TRBJ2-2; no clear D gene. The CDR3 totals 16 residues. V lost 2 bases and J 0 bases, leaving 10 bases between the germline ends. The germline V gene encodes CDR1 MDHEN and CDR2 SYDVKM.

CDR3 bases: TGTGCCTGGAGTGACAGGGGAACGGAGCCCCAGCATTTT. This gives the protein CAWSDRGTEPQHF. The J gene is TRBJ1-5, the V gene TRBV30; 7 bases map to TRBD1. Germline assignment: CDR1 GTSNPN and CDR2 SVGIG (reference sequence). CDR3 size: 13 residues. The V and J ends lost 1 base and 8 bases, in that order; junction bases with no gene match: 5.

CDR3 DNA: TGTGCCAGCAGCGCAGAGAGCGGGAGTGGGACAGATACGCAGTATTTT. Translation: CASSAESGSGTDTQYF. The chain recombines TRBV7-3 with TRBJ2-3; 8 bases align to TRBD2. J gave up 3 bases and V 5 bases, and 10 bases lay outside the gene matches. This CDR3 comprises 16 residues. Germline V gene sequence: CDR1 SGHTA, CDR2 FQGTGA.

The chain joins TRBV19 to TRBJ1-5; D remains unclear. Trimming removed 6 bases at V and 0 bases at J, with 21 bases between. Germline-derived CDR1 and CDR2 are LNHDA and SQIVND (reference sequence). The CDR3 runs 18 residues. CDR3 protein: CASSRRGRAELSNQPQHF. CDR3 bases: TGTGCCAGTAGCCGCCGGGGTAGGGCAGAACTTAGCAATCAGCCCCAGCATTTT.

This chain joins TRBV30 and TRBJ2-5; D gene ambiguous. The CDR3 contains 12 residues. CDR1 and CDR2 from the germline V gene are GTSNPN and SVGIG (reference sequence). Trimming shortened V by 0 bases and J by 4 bases, and 6 bases separated the two germline ends. CDR3 DNA: TGTGCCTGGAGTGTAGACTCAGAGACCCAGTACTTC. Translation gives CAWSVDSETQYF.

The chain links TRBV4-2 to TRBJ2-7; D is unclear. The CDR3 is made up of 13 amino acids. V dropped 1 base and J dropped 3 bases, with 7 bases sitting between them. Germline V lookup: CDR1 LGHNA, CDR2 YNFKEQ. In nucleotides, the CDR3 is TGTGCCAGCAGCCAAGGGCCAATCTACGAGCAGTACTTC. Translation: CASSQGPIYEQYF.

The CDR3 DNA sequence: TGTGCCAGTAGTACAGGGAGGGTGGCCTACGAGCAGTACTTC. It translates to CASSTGRVAYEQYF. The rearrangement joins TRBV19 to TRBJ2-7; 7 bases match TRBD2. The germline gives CDR1 LNHDA, CDR2 SQIVND (reference sequence). The CDR3 is 14 residues long. Trimming took 4 bases from V and 2 from J; bases not matched to a gene: 5.

This chain uses TRBV6-1 with TRBJ2-3, with TRBD1 matching over 9 bases. The CDR3 consists of 14 residues. Germline CDR1 is MNHNS and CDR2 is SASEGT. V lost 6 bases, J lost 2 bases, and 3 bases stayed unmatched. CDR3 in amino acids: CASRWTGVTDTQYF. The CDR3 DNA follows: TGTGCCAGCAGGTGGACAGGGGTCACAGATACGCAGTATTTT.

The chain uses TRBV10-3 and TRBJ2-5; TRBD1 agrees at 7 bases. V lost 10 bases to trimming and J lost 4 bases; unmatched junction nucleotides: 18. Per germline, CDR1 ENHRY and CDR2 SYGVKD. The CDR3 sequence is 16 residues long. The CDR3 reads CATTPGQGEGRETQYF. The DNA of the CDR3 is TGTGCCACCACCCCGGGTCAGGGGGAAGGGAGAGAGACCCAGTACTTC.

The J gene is TRBJ1-2, the V gene TRBV19; D unresolved. Germline CDR1 is LNHDA and CDR2 is SQIVND (reference sequence). Trimming shortened V by 5 bases and J by 5 bases, and 21 bases separated the two germline ends. The CDR3 has 16 residues. CDR3 in amino acids: CASSPDRTAREYGYTF. The CDR3 nucleotides read TGTGCCAGTAGTCCGGATAGAACAGCACGAGAGTATGGCTACACCTTC.